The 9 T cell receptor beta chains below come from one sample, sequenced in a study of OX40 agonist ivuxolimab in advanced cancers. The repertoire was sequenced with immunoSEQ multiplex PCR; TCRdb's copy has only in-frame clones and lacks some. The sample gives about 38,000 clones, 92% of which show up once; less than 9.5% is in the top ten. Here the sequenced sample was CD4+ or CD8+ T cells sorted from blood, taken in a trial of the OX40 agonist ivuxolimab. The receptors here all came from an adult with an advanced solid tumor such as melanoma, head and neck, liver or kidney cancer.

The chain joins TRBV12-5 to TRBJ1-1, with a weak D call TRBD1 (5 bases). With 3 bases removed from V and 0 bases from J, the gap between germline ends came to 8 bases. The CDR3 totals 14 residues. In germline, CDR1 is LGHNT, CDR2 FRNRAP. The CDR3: CASGFWGMNTEAFF. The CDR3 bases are TGTGCTAGTGGTTTTTGGGGCATGAACACTGAAGCTTTCTTT.

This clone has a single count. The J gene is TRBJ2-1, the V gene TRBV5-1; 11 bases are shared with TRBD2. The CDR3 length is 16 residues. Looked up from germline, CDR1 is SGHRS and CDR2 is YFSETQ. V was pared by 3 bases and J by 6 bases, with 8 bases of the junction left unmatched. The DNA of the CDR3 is TGCGCCAGCAGCTGGAGTTCTAGCGGGAGGCGCAATGAGCAGTTCTTC. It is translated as CASSWSSSGRRNEQFF.

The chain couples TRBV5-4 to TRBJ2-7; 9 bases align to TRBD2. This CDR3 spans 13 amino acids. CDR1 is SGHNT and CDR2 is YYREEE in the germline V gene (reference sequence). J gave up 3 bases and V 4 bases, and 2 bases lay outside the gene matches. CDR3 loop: CASSQRGDYEQYV. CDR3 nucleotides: TGTGCCAGCAGCCAGCGGGGGGACTACGAGCAGTACGTC.

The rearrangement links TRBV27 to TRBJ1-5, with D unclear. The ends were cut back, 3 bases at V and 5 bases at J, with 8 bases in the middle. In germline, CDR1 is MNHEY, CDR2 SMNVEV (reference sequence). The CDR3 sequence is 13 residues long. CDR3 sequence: CASSFPGHQPQHF. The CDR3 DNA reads TGTGCCAGCAGTTTCCCTGGGCATCAGCCCCAGCATTTT.

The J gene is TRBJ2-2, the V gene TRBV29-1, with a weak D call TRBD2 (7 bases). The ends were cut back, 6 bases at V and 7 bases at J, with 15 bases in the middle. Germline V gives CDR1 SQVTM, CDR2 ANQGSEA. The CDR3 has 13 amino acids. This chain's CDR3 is CSVLRGGGGELFF. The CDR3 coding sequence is TGCAGCGTCCTTAGGGGGGGAGGCGGGGAGCTGTTTTTT.

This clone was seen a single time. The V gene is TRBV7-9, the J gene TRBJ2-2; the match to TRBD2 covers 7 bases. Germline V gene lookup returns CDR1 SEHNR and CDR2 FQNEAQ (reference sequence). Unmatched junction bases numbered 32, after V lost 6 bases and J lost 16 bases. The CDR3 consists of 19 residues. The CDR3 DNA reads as TGTGCCAGCAGTCGTGGCGGGGGAGGGCCCGACTTAGAAAGACCCGAACCGTTTTTT. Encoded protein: CASSRGGGGPDLERPEPFF.

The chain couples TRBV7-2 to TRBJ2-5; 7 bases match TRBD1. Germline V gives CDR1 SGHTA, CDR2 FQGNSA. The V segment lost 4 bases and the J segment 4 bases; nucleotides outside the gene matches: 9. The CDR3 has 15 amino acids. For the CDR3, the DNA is TGTGCCAGCAGCTCCCGAGGGGGCGCGACAGAGACCCAGTACTTC. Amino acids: CASSSRGGATETQYF.

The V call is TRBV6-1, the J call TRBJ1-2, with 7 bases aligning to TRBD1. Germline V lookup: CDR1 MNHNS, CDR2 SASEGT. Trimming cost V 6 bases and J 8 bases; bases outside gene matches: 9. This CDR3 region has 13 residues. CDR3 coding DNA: TGTGCCAGCAGCCTGGACAGGCTGAGCGGCTACACCTTC. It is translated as CASSLDRLSGYTF.

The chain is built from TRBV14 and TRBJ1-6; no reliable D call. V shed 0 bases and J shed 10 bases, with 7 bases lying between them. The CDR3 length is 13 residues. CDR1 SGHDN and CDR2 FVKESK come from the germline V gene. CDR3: CASSQESVSPLHF. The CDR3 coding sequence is TGTGCCAGCAGCCAAGAATCAGTGTCACCCCTCCACTTT.